This note documents a single T cell receptor beta chain sequence. TCRdb re-derived calls from the 5' RACE reads in MiXCR, one entry per CDR3 protein. The data show a few hundred thousand distinct CDR3 sequences, roughly 4.3% seen once. This specimen belongs to a study of T cells after yellow fever vaccination. CDR1 is LGHDT, CDR2 YNNKEL, per germline (reference sequence). The CDR3 length is 14 residues. Unmatched junction bases numbered 8, after V lost 3 bases and J lost 7 bases. The TCR sequence derives from a man between 18 and 35 years old who received the YFV17D yellow fever vaccine. The starting material was PBMCs, obtained 5 days after the yellow fever booster vaccination. J is TRBJ1-2 and V is TRBV3-1; 7 nucleotides agree with TRBD1. CDR3 region: CASSHLDRPGGYTF. The CDR3 DNA sequence: TGTGCCAGCAGCCACCTGGACAGGCCTGGTGGCTACACCTTC.